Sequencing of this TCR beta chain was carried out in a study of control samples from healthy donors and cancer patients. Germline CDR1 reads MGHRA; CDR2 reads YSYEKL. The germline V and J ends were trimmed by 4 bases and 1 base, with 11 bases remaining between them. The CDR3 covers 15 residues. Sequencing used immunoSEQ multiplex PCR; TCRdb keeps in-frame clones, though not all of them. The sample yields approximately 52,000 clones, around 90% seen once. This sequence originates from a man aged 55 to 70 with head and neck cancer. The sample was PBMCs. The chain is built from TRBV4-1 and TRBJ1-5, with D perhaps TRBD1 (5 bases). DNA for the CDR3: TGCGCCAGCAGCCGGGGGGAGGAGAGCAATCAGCCCCAGCATTTT. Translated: CASSRGEESNQPQHF.